Detailed here is one T cell receptor beta chain. Its antigen is as yet unknown. The record originates from a study of cytomegalovirus exposure and HLA in healthy donors. The primer mix had 60 Vbeta and 13 Jbeta primers. Method: immunoSEQ multiplex PCR; TCRdb's copy keeps in-frame clones and lacks some. This sample has under 110,000 clones, with about 64% found just once. Study-level results: Accurate predictions that matched the HLA-A and HLA-B alleles of most subjects were reportedly made from TCR beta sequences.

The germline V and J ends were trimmed by 5 bases and 0 bases, with 11 bases remaining between them. Per the germline V gene, CDR1 is LNHDA and CDR2 is SQIVND (reference sequence). The CDR3 runs 16 residues. Specimen: PBMCs. The chain couples TRBV19 to TRBJ2-6; no definite D call. The TCR comes from a female donor in good health and CMV-seronegative. The CDR3 loop is CASSASTSSGANVLTF. The CDR3 region has the DNA TGTGCCAGTAGTGCCTCTACGAGCTCTGGGGCCAACGTCCTGACTTTC.